The 30 T cell receptor beta chains reported below all come from one sample, sequenced in a study of cytomegalovirus exposure and HLA in healthy donors. The PCR ran on 60 Vbeta and 13 Jbeta primers. TCRdb's table, derived via immunoSEQ multiplex PCR, lists solely in-frame clones and lacks some. The sample holds 150,000 to 200,000 clones, around 75% seen once. Material: PBMCs. These receptors were collected from a woman aged 45-65 years in good health and CMV-seronegative.

This clone was seen just once. The genes are TRBV28 and TRBJ2-2; TRBD1 is a possible D gene (5 bases). Germline loops: CDR1 MDHEN, CDR2 SYDVKM. This CDR3 comprises 13 residues. With 10 bases removed from V and 6 bases from J, the gap between germline ends came to 15 bases. This CDR3 is CATLGWGAGELFF. The CDR3 nucleotides are TGTGCCACCCTCGGGTGGGGCGCCGGGGAGCTGTTTTTT.

V is TRBV11-2 and J is TRBJ2-3, with 12 bases matching TRBD2. V lost 4 bases, J lost 3 bases, and 11 bases stayed unmatched. The length of the CDR3 is 18 residues. The germline V gene has CDR1 SGHAT and CDR2 FQNNGV. The CDR3 loop is CASSSRGASGGETDTQYF. The CDR3 bases are TGTGCCAGCAGCTCCCGGGGGGCTAGCGGGGGGGAGACAGATACGCAGTATTTT.

V and J are TRBV5-4 and TRBJ1-3; D ambiguous. The germline V gene encodes CDR1 SGHNT and CDR2 YYREEE (reference sequence). This CDR3 is 17 amino acids long. The V end lost 0 bases, the J end lost 2 bases, and 15 bases lay between the germline ends. As DNA, the CDR3 is TGTGCCAGCAGCTTGGGCCCCATTACGAGCACTGGAAACACCATATATTTT. Translation: CASSLGPITSTGNTIYF.

This chain joins TRBV27 and TRBJ2-2; TRBD1 might be the D (6 bases). The CDR3 sequence is 14 residues long. V was cut by 6 bases and J by 0 bases, with 8 bases left in between. CDR1 is MNHEY, CDR2 SMNVEV, per germline (reference sequence). CDR3 protein: CASRGTTNTGELFF. DNA of the CDR3: TGTGCCAGCAGAGGGACAACGAACACCGGGGAGCTGTTTTTT.

The chain has TRBV10-3 and TRBJ1-4; D is unresolved. Trimming took off 2 bases at V and 8 bases at J, with 12 bases between the two ends. The CDR3 extends over 14 amino acids. CDR1 ENHRY and CDR2 SYGVKD come from the germline V gene. This CDR3 reads CAISEIGYGEKLFF. The CDR3 DNA reads TGTGCCATCAGTGAGATTGGGTACGGGGAAAAACTGTTTTTT.

This chain joins TRBV9 and TRBJ2-1; 8 bases map to TRBD2. The germline CDR1 and CDR2 sequences are SGDLS and YYNGEE. Trimming at V came to 0 bases and at J to 1 base, leaving 3 bases not matched to a gene. The CDR3 sequence is 16 residues long. CDR3 region: CASSVDAGGSYNEQFF. The CDR3 DNA sequence: TGTGCCAGCAGCGTAGATGCGGGAGGTTCCTACAATGAGCAGTTCTTC. The variable domain in full, completed from reference TRBV9 and TRBJ2-1, reads DSGVTQTPKHLITATGQRVTLRCSPRSGDLSVYWYQQSLDQGLQFLIQYYNGEERAKGNILERFSAQQFPDLHSELNLSSLELGDSALYFCASSVDAGGSYNEQFFGPGTRLTVL.

This clone was detected only a few times. Distinct nucleotide sequences in the sample also encode this CDR3. The chain has TRBV5-1 and TRBJ2-1, with 10 bases lining up with TRBD2. Germline V CDR1 and CDR2: SGHRS, YFSETQ. The ends lost 3 bases at V and 4 bases at J; junction bases unmatched: 7. The CDR3 spans 16 residues. Written as DNA, the CDR3 is TGCGCCAGCAGCTCTCTAGCGGGGGCCCTGTACAATGAGCAGTTCTTC. This translates into CASSSLAGALYNEQFF.

The rearrangement uses TRBV7-9 and TRBJ1-4; 8 bases are a match to TRBD1. The CDR3 runs 15 residues. Trimming removed 3 bases from V and 8 bases from J; junction bases left unmatched: 8. Germline assignment: CDR1 SEHNR and CDR2 FQNEAQ (reference sequence). CDR3 coding DNA: TGTGCCAGCAGCTTCCGGGACAGGCTTGGGGAAAAACTGTTTTTT. Translated: CASSFRDRLGEKLFF.

The rearrangement uses TRBV10-3 and TRBJ1-2, with TRBD1 matching 7 bases. The germline V gene has CDR1 ENHRY and CDR2 SYGVKD. J lost 8 bases, V lost 3 bases, and 6 bases had no gene match. CDR3 size: 13 residues. The CDR3 DNA reads as TGTGCCATCAGTGAATCACAGGGGAGAGGCTACACCTTC. It yields the protein CAISESQGRGYTF.

The rearrangement links TRBV4-2 to TRBJ2-3; D remains unclear. CDR3 length equals 16 residues. The V and J ends lost 1 base and 1 base respectively, with 12 bases between them. CDR1 is LGHNA and CDR2 is YNFKEQ in the germline V gene. CDR3: CASSQGLAVGTDTQYF. DNA for the CDR3: TGTGCCAGCAGCCAAGGCCTGGCGGTTGGCACAGATACGCAGTATTTT.

The chain couples TRBV27 to TRBJ2-1; 11 nucleotides align to TRBD2. The CDR3 loop spans 14 amino acids. V lost 4 bases, J lost 10 bases, and 6 bases stayed unmatched. Per germline, CDR1 MNHEY and CDR2 SMNVEV (reference sequence). The chain's CDR3 is CASSSLAGVREQFF. As DNA, the CDR3 is TGTGCCAGCAGTTCACTAGCGGGAGTGAGAGAGCAGTTCTTC.

The CDR3 DNA is TGTGCCACCCGGACTGCATTCTCCTACGAGCAGTACTTC. The encoded protein is CATRTAFSYEQYF. The chain is built from TRBV19 and TRBJ2-7; the D gene is possibly TRBD2 (5 bases). Trimming removed 10 bases from V and 0 bases from J, with 13 bases in between. Germline CDR1 LNHDA, CDR2 SQIVND (reference sequence). This CDR3 region has 13 residues.

The chain couples TRBV9 to TRBJ1-1, with 7 bases matching TRBD1. Losses at the gene ends were 4 bases for V and 4 bases for J; bases not matched to a gene: 4. Germline V CDR1 and CDR2: SGDLS, YYNGEE. The CDR3 runs to 13 residues. The DNA for the CDR3 is TGTGCCAGCAGCAGACAGGGTGGCACTGAAGCTTTCTTT. Translation: CASSRQGGTEAFF.

This sequence joins TRBV7-8 and TRBJ1-3; the D is unclear. The CDR3 extends over 13 amino acids. Trimming cost V 6 bases and J 2 bases, with 8 bases left between them. Germline V gene data show CDR1 as SGHVS and CDR2 as FQNEAQ. The CDR3 DNA follows: TGTGCCAGCAGGACGAGGGCTGGAAACACCATATATTTT. It specifies CASRTRAGNTIYF.

The chain has TRBV4-2 and TRBJ2-5, with D uncertain. Matching the DNA end better, TRBJ2-7 makes the J call doubtful. The CDR3 spans 15 residues. CDR1 and CDR2 from the germline V gene are LGHNA and YNFKEQ. The CDR3 coding sequence is TGTGCCAGCAGCCAAGTAGTCTCCCCAGACTACGAGCAGTACTTC. It translates to CASSQVVSPDYEQYF.

This clone was recorded only once. This chain links TRBV29-1 with TRBJ1-1; D is perhaps TRBD1 (5 bases). V was cut by 6 bases and J by 0 bases, with 14 bases left in between. The CDR3 has 14 amino acids. Germline CDR1 reads SQVTM; CDR2 reads ANQGSEA. The CDR3 here is CSVGGDRMNTEAFF. The DNA of the CDR3 is TGCAGCGTGGGGGGGGATCGAATGAACACTGAAGCTTTCTTT.

This chain joins TRBV2 and TRBJ1-2; the match to TRBD1 covers 7 bases. The germline gives CDR1 SNHLY, CDR2 FYNNEI. After removal of 5 bases from V and 6 bases from J, the junction contained 9 bases not matched to a gene. The CDR3 has 14 residues. DNA of the CDR3: TGTGCCAGCAGTTCTCAGGGGGAGGAGGATGGCTACACCTTC. It codes for CASSSQGEEDGYTF.

This chain joins TRBV6-5 and TRBJ2-1, with D unresolved. CDR1 is MNHEY and CDR2 is SVGAGI in the germline V gene. V was pared by 3 bases and J by 8 bases, with 5 bases between. The CDR3 is 11 residues long. This CDR3 is CASSYLHEQFF. CDR3 DNA: TGTGCCAGCAGTTATCTCCATGAGCAGTTCTTC.

A single count supports this clone. The chain is built from TRBV5-4 and TRBJ1-1; 9 bases agree with TRBD1. The CDR3 extends over 14 amino acids. CDR1 is SGHNT, CDR2 YYREEE, per germline (reference sequence). V was clipped by 4 bases and J by 5 bases; unmatched bases: 6. The CDR3 nucleotides read TGTGCCAGCAGCGCCGGGACAGGGAGGACTGAAGCTTTCTTT. Encoded protein: CASSAGTGRTEAFF.

This clone has a single count. This rearrangement joins TRBV19 to TRBJ2-2, with 11 positions matching TRBD1. After removal of 6 bases from V and 6 bases from J, the junction contained 3 bases not matched to a gene. The germline CDR1 and CDR2 sequences are LNHDA and SQIVND (reference sequence). This CDR3 has 14 residues. The CDR3 coding sequence is TGTGCCAGTAGGGGACAGGGGGGTCCCGGGGAGCTGTTTTTT. Its translation: CASRGQGGPGELFF.

This clone was picked up one time. The chain links TRBV7-9 to TRBJ1-1, with a possible D match to TRBD1 (5 bases). The V gene's germline CDR1 is SEHNR and CDR2 FQNEAQ (reference sequence). Trimming took off 2 bases at V and 8 bases at J, with 9 bases between the two ends. The CDR3 consists of 12 residues. CDR3 DNA sequence: TGTGCCAGCAGCTTAAAGGGGCGGGAAGCTTTCTTT. It encodes CASSLKGREAFF.

The rearrangement links TRBV5-6 to TRBJ1-5; perhaps TRBD1 as D (6 bases). V gave up 5 bases and J gave up 1 base, with 13 bases separating them. The CDR3 spans 15 residues. CDR1 is SGHDT and CDR2 is YYEEEE in the germline V gene. The CDR3 sequence is CASSIRGGSNQPQHF. The CDR3 coding sequence is TGTGCCAGCAGTATCAGGGGAGGGAGCAATCAGCCCCAGCATTTT.

The V call is TRBV14, the J call TRBJ2-5; 16 bases map to TRBD2. V lost 4 bases and J lost 11; bases outside the gene matches: 16. This CDR3 is built from 18 residues. The germline V gene encodes CDR1 SGHDN and CDR2 FVKESK. CDR3: CASSPGLAGGPRAWEQYF. CDR3 bases: TGTGCCAGCAGCCCGGGACTAGCGGGGGGGCCCCGCGCGTGGGAGCAGTACTTC.

The rearrangement links TRBV4-1 to TRBJ2-7; tentative D call: TRBD2 (5 bases). V lost 4 bases and J lost 0, with 10 bases in between. Germline CDR1 is MGHRA and CDR2 is YSYEKL. This CDR3 spans 14 amino acids. CDR3 loop: CASSPRAGSYEQYF. The CDR3 DNA is TGCGCCAGCAGCCCCCGGGCGGGCTCCTACGAGCAGTACTTC.

V gene TRBV5-1 combines with J gene TRBJ2-2, with D tentatively TRBD1 (6 bases). V was pared by 4 bases and J by 5 bases, with 18 bases between. CDR3 size: 16 residues. Germline V gene lookup returns CDR1 SGHRS and CDR2 YFSETQ. The CDR3 DNA reads TGCGCCAGCAGCCCTGGGACACCCTTTGGAACCGGGGAGCTGTTTTTT. Encoded protein: CASSPGTPFGTGELFF. Variable domain in full (rest from reference TRBV5-1 and TRBJ2-2): KAGVTQTPRYLIKTRGQQVTLSCSPISGHRSVSWYQQTPGQGLQFLFEYFSETQRNKGNFPGRFSGRQFSNSRSEMNVSTLELGDSALYLCASSPGTPFGTGELFFGEGSRLTVL.

Here the CDR3 DNA reads TGTGCCAGCAGCTCGGGTGGGCCGACAGGGCCCGTGGACACTGAAGCTTTCTTT. Translation: CASSSGGPTGPVDTEAFF. V is TRBV7-9 and J is TRBJ1-1; 7 bases fit TRBD1. Germline V gene lookup returns CDR1 SEHNR and CDR2 FQNEAQ (reference sequence). Losses at the gene ends were 4 bases for V and 3 bases for J; bases not matched to a gene: 17. The CDR3 covers 18 residues.

The chain employs TRBV2 and TRBJ2-1; 8 positions match TRBD1. The CDR3 is 13 residues long. The junction had 4 bases not matched to a gene; V was cut back by 6 bases and J by 6 bases. Germline V lookup: CDR1 SNHLY, CDR2 FYNNEI. The CDR3 spells CASSPTGGNEQFF. The CDR3 region has the DNA TGTGCCAGCAGCCCTACAGGGGGCAATGAGCAGTTCTTC.

The chain recombines TRBV5-1 with TRBJ1-4; 7 positions agree with TRBD1. The trim removed 3 bases at V and 8 bases at J, leaving 7 bases unmatched. CDR3 size: 14 residues. The germline gives CDR1 SGHRS, CDR2 YFSETQ. CDR3 sequence reads: CASSSDRWDEKLFF. For the CDR3, the DNA is TGCGCCAGCAGCTCGGACAGGTGGGACGAAAAACTGTTTTTT.

The rearrangement links TRBV9 to TRBJ1-1; the match to TRBD1 covers 7 bases. Germline V lookup: CDR1 SGDLS, CDR2 YYNGEE. This CDR3 is built from 17 residues. Germline trimming cut 2 bases from V and 5 bases from J; bases unmatched to any gene: 15. The CDR3 here is CASSVGDLTGLRTEAFF. For the CDR3, the DNA is TGTGCCAGCAGCGTCGGGGACTTGACAGGGCTAAGGACTGAAGCTTTCTTT.

This rearrangement joins TRBV11-3 to TRBJ2-1; a weak D match, TRBD2 (6 bases). Germline CDR1 reads SGHNT; CDR2 reads YENEEA. This CDR3 is built from 15 residues. V was cut by 4 bases and J by 10 bases, with 20 bases left in between. The CDR3 DNA reads TGTGCCAGCAGCTCAACGGGACTCGCCGAGGGAGAGCAGTTCTTC. It encodes CASSSTGLAEGEQFF. Based on the CDR3 plus reference TRBV11-3 and TRBJ2-1, the full variable domain is EAGVVQSPRYKIIEKKQPVAFWCNPISGHNTLYWYLQNLGQGPELLIRYENEEAVDDSQLPKDRFSAERLKGVDSTLKIQPAELGDSAVYLCASSSTGLAEGEQFFGPGTRLTVL.